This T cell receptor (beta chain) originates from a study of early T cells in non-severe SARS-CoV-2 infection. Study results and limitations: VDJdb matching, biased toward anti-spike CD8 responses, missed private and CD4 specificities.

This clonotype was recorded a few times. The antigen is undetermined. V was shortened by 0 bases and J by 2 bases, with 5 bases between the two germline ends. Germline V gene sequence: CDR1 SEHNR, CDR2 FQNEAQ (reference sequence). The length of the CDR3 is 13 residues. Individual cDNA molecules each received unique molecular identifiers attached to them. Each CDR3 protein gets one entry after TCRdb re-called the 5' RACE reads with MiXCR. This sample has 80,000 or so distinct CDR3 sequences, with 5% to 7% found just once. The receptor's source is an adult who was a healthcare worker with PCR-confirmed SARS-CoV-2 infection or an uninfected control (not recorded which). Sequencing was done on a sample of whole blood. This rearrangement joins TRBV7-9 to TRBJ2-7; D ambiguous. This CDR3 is CASSLAGTYEQYF. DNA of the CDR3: TGTGCCAGCAGCTTAGCGGGAACCTACGAGCAGTACTTC.